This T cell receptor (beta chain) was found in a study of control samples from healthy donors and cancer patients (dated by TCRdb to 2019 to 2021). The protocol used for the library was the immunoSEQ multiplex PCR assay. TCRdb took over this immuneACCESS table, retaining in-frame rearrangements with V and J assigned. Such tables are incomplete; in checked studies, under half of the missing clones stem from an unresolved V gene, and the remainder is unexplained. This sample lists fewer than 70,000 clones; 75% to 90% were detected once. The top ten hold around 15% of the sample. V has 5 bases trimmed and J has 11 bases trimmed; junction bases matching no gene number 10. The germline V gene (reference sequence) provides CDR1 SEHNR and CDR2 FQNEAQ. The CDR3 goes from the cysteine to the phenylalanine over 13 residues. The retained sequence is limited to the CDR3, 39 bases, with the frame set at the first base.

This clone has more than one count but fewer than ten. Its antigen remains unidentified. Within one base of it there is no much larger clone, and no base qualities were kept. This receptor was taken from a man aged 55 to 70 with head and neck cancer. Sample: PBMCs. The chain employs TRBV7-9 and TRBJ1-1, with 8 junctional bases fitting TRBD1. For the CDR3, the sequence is CASSPLGTGNAFF. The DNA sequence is TGTGCCAGCAGCCCGTTGGGGACAGGCAATGCTTTCTTT.